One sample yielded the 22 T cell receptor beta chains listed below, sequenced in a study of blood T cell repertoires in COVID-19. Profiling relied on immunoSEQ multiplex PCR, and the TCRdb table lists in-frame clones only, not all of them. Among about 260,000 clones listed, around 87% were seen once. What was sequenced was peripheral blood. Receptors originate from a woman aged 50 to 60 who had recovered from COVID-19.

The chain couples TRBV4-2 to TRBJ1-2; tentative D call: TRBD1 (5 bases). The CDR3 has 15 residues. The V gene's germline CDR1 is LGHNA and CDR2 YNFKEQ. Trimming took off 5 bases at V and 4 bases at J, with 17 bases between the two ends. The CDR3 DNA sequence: TGTGCCAGCAGCTTCCGGTCCTTGGGGGGCTATGGCTACACCTTC. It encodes CASSFRSLGGYGYTF.

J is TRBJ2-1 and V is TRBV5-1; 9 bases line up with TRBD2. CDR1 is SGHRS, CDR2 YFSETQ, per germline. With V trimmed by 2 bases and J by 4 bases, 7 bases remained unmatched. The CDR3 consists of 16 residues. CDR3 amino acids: CASSFSLAGSYNEQFF. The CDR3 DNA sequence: TGCGCCAGCAGCTTTTCTCTAGCGGGGTCTTACAATGAGCAGTTCTTC.

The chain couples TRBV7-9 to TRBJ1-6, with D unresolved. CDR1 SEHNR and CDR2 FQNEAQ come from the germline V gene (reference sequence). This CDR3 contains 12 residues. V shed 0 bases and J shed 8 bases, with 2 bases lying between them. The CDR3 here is CASSLADSPLHF. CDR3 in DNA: TGTGCCAGCAGCTTAGCCGATTCACCCCTCCACTTT.

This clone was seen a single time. This CDR3 reads CASSFEFSGNQPQHF. Written as DNA, the CDR3 is TGTGCCAGCAGTTTCGAGTTTTCGGGTAATCAGCCCCAGCATTTT. The chain carries TRBV28 and TRBJ1-5; no reliable D call. The CDR3 loop spans 15 amino acids. The germline V and J ends were trimmed by 3 bases and 4 bases, with 13 bases remaining between them. Germline V CDR1 and CDR2: MDHEN, SYDVKM.

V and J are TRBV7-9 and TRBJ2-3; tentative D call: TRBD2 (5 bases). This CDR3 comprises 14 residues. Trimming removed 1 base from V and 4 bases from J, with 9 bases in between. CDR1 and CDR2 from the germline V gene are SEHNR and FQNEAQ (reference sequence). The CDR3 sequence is CASSLVAIADTQYF. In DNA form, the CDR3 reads TGTGCCAGCAGCTTAGTAGCGATCGCAGATACGCAGTATTTT.

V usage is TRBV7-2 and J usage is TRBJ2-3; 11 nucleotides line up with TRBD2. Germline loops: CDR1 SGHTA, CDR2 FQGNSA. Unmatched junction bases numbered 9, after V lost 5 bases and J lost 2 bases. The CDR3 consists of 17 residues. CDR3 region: CASSAFLAGGPTDTQYF. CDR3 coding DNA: TGTGCCAGCAGCGCATTCCTAGCGGGGGGACCCACAGATACGCAGTATTTT. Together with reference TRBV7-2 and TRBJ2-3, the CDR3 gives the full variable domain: GAGVSQSPSNKVTEKGKDVELRCDPISGHTALYWYRQSLGQGLEFLIYFQGNSAPDKSGLPSDRFSAERTGGSVSTLTIQRTQQEDSAVYLCASSAFLAGGPTDTQYFGPGTRLTVL.

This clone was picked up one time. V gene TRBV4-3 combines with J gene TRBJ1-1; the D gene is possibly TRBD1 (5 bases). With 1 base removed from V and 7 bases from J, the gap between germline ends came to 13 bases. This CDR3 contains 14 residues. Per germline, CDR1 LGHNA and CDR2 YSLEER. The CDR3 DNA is TGCGCCAGCAGCCAAGCGGCAGGGTGGGGTGAAGCTTTCTTT. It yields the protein CASSQAAGWGEAFF.

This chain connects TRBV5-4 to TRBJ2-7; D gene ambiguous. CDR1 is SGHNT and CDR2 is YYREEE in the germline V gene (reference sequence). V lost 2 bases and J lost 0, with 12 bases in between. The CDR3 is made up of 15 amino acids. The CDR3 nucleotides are TGTGCCAGCAGCTTCTCCCCCCTGAGCTCCTACGAGCAGTACTTC. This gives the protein CASSFSPLSSYEQYF.

The CDR3 DNA reads TGTGCCAGCAGCCAAAAGGACAGGCAGAGAAACACTGAAGCTTTCTTT. This translates into CASSQKDRQRNTEAFF. The J gene is TRBJ1-1, the V gene TRBV5-5, with 7 bases aligning to TRBD1. The CDR3 spans 16 residues. The germline V gene encodes CDR1 SGHKS and CDR2 YYEKEE (reference sequence). The ends lost 4 bases at V and 2 bases at J; junction bases unmatched: 11.

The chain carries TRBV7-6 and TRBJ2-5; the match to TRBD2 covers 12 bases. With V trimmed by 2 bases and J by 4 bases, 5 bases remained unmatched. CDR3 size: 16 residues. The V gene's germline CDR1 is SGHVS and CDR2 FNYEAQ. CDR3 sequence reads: CASSLWTSGTGETQYF. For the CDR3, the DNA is TGTGCCAGCAGCTTATGGACTAGCGGGACGGGAGAGACCCAGTACTTC.

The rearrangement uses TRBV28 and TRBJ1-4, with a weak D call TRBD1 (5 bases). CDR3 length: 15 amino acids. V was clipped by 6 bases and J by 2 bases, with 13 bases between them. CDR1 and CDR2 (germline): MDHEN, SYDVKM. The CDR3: CASSSNRFTNEKLFF. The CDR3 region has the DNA TGTGCCAGCAGCTCGAACAGGTTCACTAATGAAAAACTGTTTTTT.

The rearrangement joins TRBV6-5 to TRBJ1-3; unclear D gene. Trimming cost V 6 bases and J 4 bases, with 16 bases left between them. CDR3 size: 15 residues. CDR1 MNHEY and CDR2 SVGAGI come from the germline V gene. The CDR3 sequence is CASRVDGDYGNTIYF. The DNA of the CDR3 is TGTGCCAGCAGGGTCGACGGAGACTACGGAAACACCATATATTTT.

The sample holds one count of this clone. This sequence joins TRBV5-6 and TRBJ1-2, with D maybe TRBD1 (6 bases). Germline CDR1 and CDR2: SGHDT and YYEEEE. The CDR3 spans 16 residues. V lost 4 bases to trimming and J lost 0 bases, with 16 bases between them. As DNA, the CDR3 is TGTGCCAGCAGCCCCCGGGGGGGCGGTACTAACTATGGCTACACCTTC. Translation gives CASSPRGGGTNYGYTF.

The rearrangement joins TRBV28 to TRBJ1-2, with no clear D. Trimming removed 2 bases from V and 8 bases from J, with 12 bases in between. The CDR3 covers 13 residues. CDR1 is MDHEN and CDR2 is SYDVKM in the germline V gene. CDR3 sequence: CASSLRGSLGYTF. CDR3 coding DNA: TGTGCCAGCAGTTTAAGAGGGTCTCTCGGCTACACCTTC.

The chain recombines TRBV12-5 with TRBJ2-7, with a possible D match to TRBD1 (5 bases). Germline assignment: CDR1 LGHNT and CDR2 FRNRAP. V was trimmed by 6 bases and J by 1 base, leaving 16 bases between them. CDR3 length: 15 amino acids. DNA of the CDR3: TGTGCTAGTGGCCCCACATACAGGATTTCCTACGAGCAGTACTTC. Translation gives CASGPTYRISYEQYF.

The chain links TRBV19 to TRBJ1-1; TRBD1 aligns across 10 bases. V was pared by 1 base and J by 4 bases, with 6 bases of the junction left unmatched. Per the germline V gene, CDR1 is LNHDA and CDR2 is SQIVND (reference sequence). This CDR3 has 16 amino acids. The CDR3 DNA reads TGTGCCAGTAGTATAGTTCGGACAGGGGGATTCACTGAAGCTTTCTTT. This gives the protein CASSIVRTGGFTEAFF.

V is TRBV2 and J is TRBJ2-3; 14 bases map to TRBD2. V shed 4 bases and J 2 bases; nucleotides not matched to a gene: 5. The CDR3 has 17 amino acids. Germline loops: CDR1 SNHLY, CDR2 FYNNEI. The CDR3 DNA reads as TGTGCCAGCAGTGCGACTAGCGGGAGGGGATTCACAGATACGCAGTATTTT. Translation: CASSATSGRGFTDTQYF.

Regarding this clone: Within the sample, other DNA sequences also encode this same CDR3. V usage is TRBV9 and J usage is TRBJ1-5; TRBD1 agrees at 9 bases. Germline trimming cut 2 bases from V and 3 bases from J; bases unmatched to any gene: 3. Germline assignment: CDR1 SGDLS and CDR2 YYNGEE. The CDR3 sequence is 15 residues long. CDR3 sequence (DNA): TGTGCCAGCAGCGTCGGACAGGGGCTCAATCAGCCCCAGCATTTT. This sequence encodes CASSVGQGLNQPQHF.

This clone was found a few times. The CDR3 loop reads CASSLKGQDYGYTF. The CDR3 DNA follows: TGCGCCAGCAGCTTGAAAGGACAGGACTATGGCTACACCTTC. The chain links TRBV5-1 to TRBJ1-2; 7 bases fit TRBD1. With V trimmed by 1 base and J by 3 bases, 3 bases remained unmatched. The CDR3 totals 14 residues. CDR1 is SGHRS and CDR2 is YFSETQ in the germline V gene.

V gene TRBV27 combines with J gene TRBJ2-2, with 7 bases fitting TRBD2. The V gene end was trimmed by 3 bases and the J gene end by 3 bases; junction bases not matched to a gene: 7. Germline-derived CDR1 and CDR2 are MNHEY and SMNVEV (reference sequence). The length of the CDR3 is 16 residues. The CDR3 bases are TGTGCCAGCAGTTTCTCGGCCGGGGGGTACACCGGGGAGCTGTTTTTT. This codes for CASSFSAGGYTGELFF.

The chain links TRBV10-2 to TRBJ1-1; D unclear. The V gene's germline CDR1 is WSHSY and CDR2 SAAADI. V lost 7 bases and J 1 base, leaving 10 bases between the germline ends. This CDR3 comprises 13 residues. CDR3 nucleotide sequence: TGCGCCAGCAAAGCGAACACGAACACTGAAGCTTTCTTT. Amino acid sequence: CASKANTNTEAFF.

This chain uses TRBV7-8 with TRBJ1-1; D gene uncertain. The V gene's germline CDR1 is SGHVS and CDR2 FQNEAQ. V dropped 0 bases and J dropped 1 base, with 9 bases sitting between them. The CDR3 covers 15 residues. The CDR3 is CASSLARGGNTEAFF. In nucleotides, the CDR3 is TGTGCCAGCAGCTTAGCGCGGGGAGGGAACACTGAAGCTTTCTTT.